This record covers a single TCR beta chain. Profiling relied on immunoSEQ multiplex PCR, and the TCRdb table lists in-frame clones only, not all of them. The sample consists of some 90,000 clones, around 82% of them appearing once. The data derive from a study of blood T cell repertoires in COVID-19. This CDR3 has 17 amino acids. The V gene's germline CDR1 is LGHDT and CDR2 YNNKEL (reference sequence). Unmatched junction bases numbered 9, after V lost 3 bases and J lost 1 base. V and J are TRBV3-1 (or the pseudogene TRBV3-2) and TRBJ2-7; 10 positions match TRBD2. This TCR was sampled from a man in his 70s with active or convalescent COVID-19. The sequenced sample consisted of peripheral blood. The CDR3 sequence: CASSHAPLAGLSYEQYF. For the CDR3, the DNA is TGTGCCAGCAGCCATGCTCCACTAGCGGGGCTTTCCTACGAGCAGTACTTC.